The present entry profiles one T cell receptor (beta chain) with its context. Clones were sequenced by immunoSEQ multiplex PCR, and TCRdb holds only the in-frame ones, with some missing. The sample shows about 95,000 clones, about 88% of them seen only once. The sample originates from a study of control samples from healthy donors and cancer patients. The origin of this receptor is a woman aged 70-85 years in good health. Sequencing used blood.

CDR3 amino acids: CASRPGSLVRETQYF. CDR3 nucleotides: TGTGCCAGCAGACCCGGGAGCTTGGTCCGGGAGACCCAGTACTTC. V is TRBV3-1 (or the pseudogene TRBV3-2) and J is TRBJ2-5; tentatively, D is TRBD2 (6 bases). Germline-derived CDR1 and CDR2 are LGHDT and YNNKEL (reference sequence). The V end lost 6 bases, the J end lost 5 bases, and 19 bases lay between the germline ends. The CDR3 spans 15 residues.